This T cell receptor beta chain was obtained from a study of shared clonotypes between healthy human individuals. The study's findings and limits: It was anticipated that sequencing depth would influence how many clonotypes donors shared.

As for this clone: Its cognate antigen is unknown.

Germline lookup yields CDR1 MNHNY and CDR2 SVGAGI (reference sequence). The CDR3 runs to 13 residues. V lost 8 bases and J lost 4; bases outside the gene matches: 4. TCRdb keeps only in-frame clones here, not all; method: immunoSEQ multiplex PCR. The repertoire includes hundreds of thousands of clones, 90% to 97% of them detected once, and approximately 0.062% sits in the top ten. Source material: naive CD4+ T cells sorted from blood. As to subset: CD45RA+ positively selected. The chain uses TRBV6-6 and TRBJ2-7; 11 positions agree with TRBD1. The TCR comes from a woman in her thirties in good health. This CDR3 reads CASGQGASYEQYF. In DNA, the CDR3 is TGTGCCAGCGGACAGGGGGCATCATACGAGCAGTACTTC.